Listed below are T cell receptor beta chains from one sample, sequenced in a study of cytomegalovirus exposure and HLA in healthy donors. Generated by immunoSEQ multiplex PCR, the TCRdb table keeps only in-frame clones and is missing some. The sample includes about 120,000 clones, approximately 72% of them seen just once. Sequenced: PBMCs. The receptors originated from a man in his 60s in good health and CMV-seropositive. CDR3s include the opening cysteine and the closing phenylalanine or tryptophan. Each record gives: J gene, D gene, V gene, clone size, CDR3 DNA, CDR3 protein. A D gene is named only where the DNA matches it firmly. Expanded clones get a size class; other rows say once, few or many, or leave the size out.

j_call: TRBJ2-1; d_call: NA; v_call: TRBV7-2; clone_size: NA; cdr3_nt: TGTGCCAGCAGCTGGACAGAACAACCGTATGAGCAGTTCTTC; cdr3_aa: CASSWTEQPYEQFF
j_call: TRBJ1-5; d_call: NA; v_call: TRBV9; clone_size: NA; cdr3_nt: TGTGCCAGCAGCGTAGGGCAGGTGGAGGAAGGGCCCCAGCATTTT; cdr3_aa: CASSVGQVEEGPQHF
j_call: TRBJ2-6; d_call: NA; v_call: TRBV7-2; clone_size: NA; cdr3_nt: TGTGCCAGCAGCGGAGGGGTTCCTGGGGCCAACGTCCTGACTTTC; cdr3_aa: CASSGGVPGANVLTF
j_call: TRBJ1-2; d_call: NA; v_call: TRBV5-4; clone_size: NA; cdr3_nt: TGTGCCAGCAGCTTGGAGGGAGGTTATGGCTACACCTTC; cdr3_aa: CASSLEGGYGYTF
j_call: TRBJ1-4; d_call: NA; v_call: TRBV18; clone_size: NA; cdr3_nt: TGTGCCAGCTCACGATCCTCACTCGGGGAAAAACTGTTTTTT; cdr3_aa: CASSRSSLGEKLFF
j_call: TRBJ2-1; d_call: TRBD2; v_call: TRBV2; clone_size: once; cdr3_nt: TGTGCCAGCATCAGGGAGGCAGCGGGAAGCTACAATGAGCAGTTCTTC; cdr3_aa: CASIREAAGSYNEQFF
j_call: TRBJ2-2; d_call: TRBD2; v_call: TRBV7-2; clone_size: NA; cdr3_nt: TGTGCCAGCAGCTTAAGGGTAGCGGGGGGCTTCACCGGGGAGCTGTTTTTT; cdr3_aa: CASSLRVAGGFTGELFF
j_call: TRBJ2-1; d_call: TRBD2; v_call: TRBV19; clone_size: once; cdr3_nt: TGTGCCAGTAGTATAGGGTCTAGCGGGAGCGGGAATGAGCAGTTCTTC; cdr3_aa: CASSIGSSGSGNEQFF
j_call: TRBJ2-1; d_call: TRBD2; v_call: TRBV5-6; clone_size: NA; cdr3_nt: TGTGCCAGCAGCTTTCTCAGACTAGCGGGAGTTGGCTACAATGAGCAGTTCTTC; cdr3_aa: CASSFLRLAGVGYNEQFF
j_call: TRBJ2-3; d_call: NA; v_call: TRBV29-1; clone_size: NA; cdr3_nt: TGCAGCGCCGCCGGTAGCGGCGGGAATACGCAGTATTTT; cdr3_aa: CSAAGSGGNTQYF
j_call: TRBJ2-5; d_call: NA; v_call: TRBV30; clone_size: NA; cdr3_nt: TGTGCCTGGAGCAGACTAGGGAGTCGAGAGACCCAGTACTTC; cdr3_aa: CAWSRLGSRETQYF
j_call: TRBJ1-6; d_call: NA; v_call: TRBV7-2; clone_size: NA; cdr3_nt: TGTGCCAGCAGCTTAGTCAGCTCCTATAATTCACCCCTCCACTTT; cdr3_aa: CASSLVSSYNSPLHF
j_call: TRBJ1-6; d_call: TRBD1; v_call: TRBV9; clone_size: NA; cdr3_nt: TGTGCCAGCAGCGCCCGTGGGGCCACAGGGGTCCTTAATTCACCCCTCCACTTT; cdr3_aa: CASSARGATGVLNSPLHF
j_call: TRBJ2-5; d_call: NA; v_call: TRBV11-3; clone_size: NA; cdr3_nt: TGTGCCAGCAGTCGTACAGGGGGGGAAGAGACCCAGTACTTC; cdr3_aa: CASSRTGGEETQYF